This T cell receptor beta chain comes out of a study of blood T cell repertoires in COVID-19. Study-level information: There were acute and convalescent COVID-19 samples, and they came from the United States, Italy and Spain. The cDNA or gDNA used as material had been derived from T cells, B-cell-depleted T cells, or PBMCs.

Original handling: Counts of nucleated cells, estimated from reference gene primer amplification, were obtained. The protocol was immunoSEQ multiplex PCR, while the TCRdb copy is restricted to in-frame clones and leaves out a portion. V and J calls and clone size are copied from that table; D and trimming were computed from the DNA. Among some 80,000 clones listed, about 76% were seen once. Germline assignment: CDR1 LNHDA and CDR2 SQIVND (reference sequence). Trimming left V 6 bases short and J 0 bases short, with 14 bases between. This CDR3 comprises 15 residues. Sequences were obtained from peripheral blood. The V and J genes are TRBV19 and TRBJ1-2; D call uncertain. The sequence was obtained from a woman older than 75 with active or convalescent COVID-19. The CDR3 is CASSKAGSTNYGYTF. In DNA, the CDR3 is TGTGCCAGTAGCAAGGCAGGCTCCACTAACTATGGCTACACCTTC. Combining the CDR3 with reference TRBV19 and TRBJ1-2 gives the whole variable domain DGGITQSPKYLFRKEGQNVTLSCEQNLNHDAMYWYRQDPGQGLRLIYYSQIVNDFQKGDIAEGYSVSREKKESFPLTVTSAQKNPTAFYLCASSKAGSTNYGYTFGSGTRLTVV.